These T cell receptor beta chains were read from a single sample in a study of T cell responses to AZD1222 COVID-19 vaccine. TCRdb keeps only in-frame clones here, not all; method: immunoSEQ multiplex PCR. The repertoire consists of around 180,000 clones, with 87% occurring once and the leading ten covering less than 3%. Sequenced material: peripheral blood, taken on day 0 of MenACWY control vaccination. Source of these receptors: an adult in good health. CDR3s include the opening cysteine and the closing phenylalanine or tryptophan. D genes are given only for firm matches. Clone size is stated in some rows and not others, as once, few, many or a class when expanded.

j_gene	v_gene	d_gene	abundance	CDR3nt	CDR3aa
TRBJ2-2	TRBV7-2	NA	NA	TGTGCCAGCAGTTTGGAGGGGTCGGTACACACCGGGGAGCTGTTTTTT	CASSLEGSVHTGELFF
TRBJ2-7	TRBV28	TRBD1	NA	TGTGCCAGCAGACTGGGACAGGGGACGACCTACGAGCAGTACTTC	CASRLGQGTTYEQYF
TRBJ1-2	TRBV30	NA	NA	TGTGCCTGGAGTGTACGTCGGTTCTATGGCTACACCTTC	CAWSVRRFYGYTF
TRBJ2-7	TRBV5-1	NA	once	TGCGCCAGCAGCTTGACAGAGTACGAGCAGTACTTC	CASSLTEYEQYF
TRBJ1-1	TRBV6-6	TRBD1	NA	TGTGCCAGCAGTCACGGGACAGGGGGTGCGGGGAACACTGAAGCTTTCTTT	CASSHGTGGAGNTEAFF
TRBJ1-5	TRBV5-1	NA	NA	TGCGCCAGCAGCTTGGGGGCCGATCAGCCCCAGCATTTT	CASSLGADQPQHF
TRBJ2-5	TRBV5-6	NA	NA	TGTGCCAGCAGCTTGTATCCTATCGAAGAGACCCAGTACTTC	CASSLYPIEETQYF
TRBJ2-7	TRBV4-2	NA	NA	TGTGCCAGCAGCCAAGCAATCGGACGGGCCACCTACGAGCAGTACTTC	CASSQAIGRATYEQYF
TRBJ1-2	TRBV18	TRBD1	few	TGTGCCAGCTCAACCGGGACAGGGAGGTCTAACTATGGCTACACCTTC	CASSTGTGRSNYGYTF
TRBJ1-5	TRBV19	NA	once	TGTGCCAGTAGTCGGGTCAGGAGTAGCAATCAGCCCCAGCATTTT	CASSRVRSSNQPQHF
TRBJ1-5	TRBV6-5	TRBD1	NA	TGTGCCAGCTGGACAGGGGCAGGATTTCAGCCCCAGCATTTT	CASWTGAGFQPQHF
TRBJ2-3	TRBV14	NA	NA	TGTGCCAGCAGCCAAATTGGGGGGGCCAGCACAGATACGCAGTATTTT	CASSQIGGASTDTQYF